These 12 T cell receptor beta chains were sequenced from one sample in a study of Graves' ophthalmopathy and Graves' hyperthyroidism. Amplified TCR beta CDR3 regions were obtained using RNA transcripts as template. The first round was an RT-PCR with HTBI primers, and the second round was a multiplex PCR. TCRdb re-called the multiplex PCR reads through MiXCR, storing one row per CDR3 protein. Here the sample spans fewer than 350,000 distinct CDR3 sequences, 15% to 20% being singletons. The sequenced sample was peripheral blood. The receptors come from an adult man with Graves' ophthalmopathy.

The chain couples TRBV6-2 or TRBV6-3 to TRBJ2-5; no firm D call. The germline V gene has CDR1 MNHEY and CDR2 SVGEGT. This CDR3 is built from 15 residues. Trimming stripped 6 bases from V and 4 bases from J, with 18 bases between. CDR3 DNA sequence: TGTGCCAGCAGCACCGGGTCTATTACGGGAGAGACCCAGTACTTC. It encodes CASSTGSITGETQYF.

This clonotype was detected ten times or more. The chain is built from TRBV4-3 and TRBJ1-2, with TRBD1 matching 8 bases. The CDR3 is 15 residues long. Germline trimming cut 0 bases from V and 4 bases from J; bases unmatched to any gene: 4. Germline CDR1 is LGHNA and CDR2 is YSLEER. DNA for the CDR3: TGCGCCAGCAGCCAAGAACCAGGACAGGGCTATGGCTACACCTTC. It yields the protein CASSQEPGQGYGYTF.

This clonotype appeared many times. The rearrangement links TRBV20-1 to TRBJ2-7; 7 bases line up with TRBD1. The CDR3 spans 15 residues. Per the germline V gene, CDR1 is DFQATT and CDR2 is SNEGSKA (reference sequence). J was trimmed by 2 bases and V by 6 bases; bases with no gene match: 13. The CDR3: CSASEDRSLTYEQYF. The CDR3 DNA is TGCAGTGCAAGTGAGGACAGGTCGTTAACCTACGAGCAGTACTTC.

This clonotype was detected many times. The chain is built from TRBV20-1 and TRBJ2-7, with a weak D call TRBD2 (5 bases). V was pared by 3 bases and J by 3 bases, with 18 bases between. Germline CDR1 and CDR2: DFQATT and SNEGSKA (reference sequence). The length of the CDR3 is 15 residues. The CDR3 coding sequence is TGCAGTGCTAGTGACTATAAACTGGGCGGCTACGAGCAGTACTTC. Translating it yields CSASDYKLGGYEQYF.

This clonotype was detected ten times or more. The CDR3 DNA reads as TGTGCCAGCAGTGGCTACAGGGGAGAGTCGGGTGAAGCTTTCTTT. It is translated as CASSGYRGESGEAFF. The rearrangement joins TRBV6-1 to TRBJ1-1; 7 bases are shared with TRBD1. After removal of 4 bases from V and 7 bases from J, the junction contained 12 bases not matched to a gene. Germline V gives CDR1 MNHNS, CDR2 SASEGT. CDR3 length equals 15 residues.

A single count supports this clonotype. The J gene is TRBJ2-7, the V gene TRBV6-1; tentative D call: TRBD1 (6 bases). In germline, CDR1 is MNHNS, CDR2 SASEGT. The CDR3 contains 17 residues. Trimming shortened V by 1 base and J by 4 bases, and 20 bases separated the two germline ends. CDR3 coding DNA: TGTGCCAGCAGTGAAGGTGGGGGCTTTATTCGTGGGTACGAGCAGTACTTC. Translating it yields CASSEGGGFIRGYEQYF.

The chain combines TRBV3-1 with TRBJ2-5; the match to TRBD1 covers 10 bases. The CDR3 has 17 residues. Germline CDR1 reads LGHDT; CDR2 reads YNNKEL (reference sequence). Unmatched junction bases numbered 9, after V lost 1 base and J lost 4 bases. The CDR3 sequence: CASSQASPDRGTETQYF. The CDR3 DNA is TGTGCCAGCAGCCAAGCCTCTCCGGACAGGGGGACAGAGACCCAGTACTTC.

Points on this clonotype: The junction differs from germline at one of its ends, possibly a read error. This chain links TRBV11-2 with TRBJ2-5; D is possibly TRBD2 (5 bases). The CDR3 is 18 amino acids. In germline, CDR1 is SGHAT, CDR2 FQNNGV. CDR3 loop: CASSLEGWASRNLESQYF. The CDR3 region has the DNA TGTGCCAGCAGCTTAGAGGGGTGGGCTAGCAGGAATTTGGAGAGCCAGTACTTC. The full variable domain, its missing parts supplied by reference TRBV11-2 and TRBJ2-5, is EAGVAQSPRYKIIEKRQSVAFWCNPISGHATLYWYQQILGQGPKLLIQFQNNGVVDDSQLPKDRFSAERLKGVDSTLKIQPAKLEDSAVYLCASSLEGWASRNLESQYFGPGTRLLVL.

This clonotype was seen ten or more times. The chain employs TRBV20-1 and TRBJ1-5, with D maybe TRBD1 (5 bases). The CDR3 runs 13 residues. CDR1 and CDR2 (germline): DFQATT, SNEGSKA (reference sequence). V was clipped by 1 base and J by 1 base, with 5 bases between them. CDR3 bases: TGCAGTGCTAGAGGGGACAGCAATCAGCCCCAGCATTTT. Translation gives CSARGDSNQPQHF.

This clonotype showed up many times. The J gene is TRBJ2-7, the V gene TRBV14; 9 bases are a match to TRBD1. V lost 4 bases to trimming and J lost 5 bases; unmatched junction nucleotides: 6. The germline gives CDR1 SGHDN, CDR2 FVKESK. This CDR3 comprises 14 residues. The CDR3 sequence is CASSRDRVRDEQYF. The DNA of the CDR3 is TGTGCCAGCAGCCGGGACAGGGTGAGGGACGAGCAGTACTTC.

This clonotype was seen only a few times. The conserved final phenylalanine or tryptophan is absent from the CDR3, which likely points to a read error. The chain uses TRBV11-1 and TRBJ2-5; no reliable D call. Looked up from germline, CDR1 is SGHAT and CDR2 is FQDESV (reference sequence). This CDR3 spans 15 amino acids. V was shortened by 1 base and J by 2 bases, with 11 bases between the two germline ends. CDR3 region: CASSLDRDTQETQYL. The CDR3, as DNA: TGTGCCAGCAGCTTAGACCGAGACACGCAAGAGACCCAGTACCTC.

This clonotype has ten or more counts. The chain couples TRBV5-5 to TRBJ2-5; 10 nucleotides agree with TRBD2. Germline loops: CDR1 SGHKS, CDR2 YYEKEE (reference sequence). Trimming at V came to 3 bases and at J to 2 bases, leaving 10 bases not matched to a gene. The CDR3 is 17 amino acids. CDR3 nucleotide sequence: TGTGCCAGCAGCTCCGGGGGAAGCGGGGGGGCACAAGAGACCCAGTACTTC. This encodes CASSSGGSGGAQETQYF.